This TCR beta chain was found in a study of shared clonotypes between healthy human individuals. Broader study findings: Naive subsets, compared against memory subsets, generally had larger estimated richness values. Across a handful of donors, naive CD4 shared roughly 5%, naive CD8 more than 3%, memory CD4 roughly 2.5%, memory CD8 0.4%.

Positive CCR7 selection of CD45RO-negative cells yielded the naive CD8 cells, and terminally differentiated effector memory CD45RA+ cells were excluded. Genomic DNA of each subset was evenly split across several immunoSEQ plates. TCRdb's table, derived via immunoSEQ multiplex PCR, lists solely in-frame clones and lacks some. The table includes about 600,000 clones, 95% to 98% detected once. CDR1 and CDR2 from the germline V gene are SEHNR and FQNEAQ (reference sequence). The CDR3 extends over 17 amino acids. The trim removed 5 bases at V and 1 base at J, leaving 6 bases unmatched. As for this clone: Its antigen is not identified.

The sample consisted of naive CD8+ T cells sorted from blood. This clonotype originated in a man aged 25-40 years in good health. The chain is built from TRBV7-9 and TRBJ2-7, with TRBD2 identical over 15 bases. CDR3 region: CASSPGLAGGRSYEQYF. For the CDR3, the DNA is TGTGCCAGCAGCCCTGGACTAGCGGGAGGGCGGTCCTACGAGCAGTACTTC.